The rows below give T cell receptor beta chains drawn from one sample of a study of response to subunit inactivated influenza vaccine. A single record per CDR3 protein comes from TCRdb applying MiXCR to the RT-PCR reads. Seen here are around 580,000 distinct CDR3 sequences, 10% to 15% observed once, and the top ten hold roughly 10%. Sample: PBMCs from blood, taken on the day of vaccination. Every receptor here comes from a man aged 50 to 59 who received an inactivated influenza vaccine. The CDR3 runs from the conserved cysteine through the conserved F or W. Fields, in order: clone size, D gene, V gene, CDR3 protein. The D gene is left open where the match is weak. Only some rows state a clone size, as once, few, many or a class for expanded clones.

clone size: .
D gene: .
V gene: TRBV7-2
CDR3 protein: CASSTRKSETQYF

clone size: few
D gene: .
V gene: TRBV20-1
CDR3 protein: CSARAEDTQYF

clone size: few
D gene: TRBD1
V gene: TRBV20-1
CDR3 protein: CSATDQAGTGAYEQYF

clone size: few
D gene: TRBD2
V gene: TRBV20-1
CDR3 protein: CSAQDPSGGVNEQFF

clone size: .
D gene: .
V gene: TRBV4-1
CDR3 protein: CASSPGTAAGYNSPLHF

clone size: .
D gene: TRBD2
V gene: TRBV5-1
CDR3 protein: CASSWTSGGPDVLTF

clone size: few
D gene: TRBD1
V gene: TRBV5-1
CDR3 protein: CASSEIMVGQHTDTQYF

clone size: .
D gene: .
V gene: TRBV4-3
CDR3 protein: CASSPNWALLNEQFF

clone size: few
D gene: .
V gene: TRBV10-3
CDR3 protein: CAISGLRVNYEQYF

clone size: few
D gene: TRBD2
V gene: TRBV3-1
CDR3 protein: CASSQEASGRTNEQFF

clone size: .
D gene: TRBD2
V gene: TRBV4-2
CDR3 protein: CASSQATSGGEETQYF

clone size: .
D gene: TRBD1
V gene: TRBV24-1
CDR3 protein: CATSDAYGGQGYEQYF

clone size: .
D gene: .
V gene: TRBV6-1
CDR3 protein: CASTRQELVNSNQPQHF

clone size: .
D gene: .
V gene: TRBV4-2
CDR3 protein: CASSQEVWRGIRADTQYF

clone size: .
D gene: .
V gene: TRBV30
CDR3 protein: CAWSVGFGGNEQYF

clone size: .
D gene: TRBD1
V gene: TRBV30
CDR3 protein: CAARDRASYEQYF

clone size: few
D gene: .
V gene: TRBV3-1
CDR3 protein: CASSQVRGGEQYF

clone size: few
D gene: .
V gene: TRBV7-2
CDR3 protein: CASSLERGSLYGYTF

clone size: few
D gene: .
V gene: TRBV5-5
CDR3 protein: CASSLVAGGNQPQHF

clone size: few
D gene: .
V gene: TRBV5-5
CDR3 protein: CASSPGDTGANVLTF

clone size: many
D gene: .
V gene: TRBV7-2
CDR3 protein: CASSLALKNTQYF

clone size: few
D gene: .
V gene: TRBV7-9
CDR3 protein: CASSLDLRGTQYF

clone size: few
D gene: TRBD2
V gene: TRBV27
CDR3 protein: CASSFLGTSGRNEQYF

clone size: .
D gene: .
V gene: TRBV4-3
CDR3 protein: CASSQERSGPTYEQYF

clone size: .
D gene: TRBD1
V gene: TRBV10-3
CDR3 protein: CAIRETGGRGYTF

clone size: .
D gene: .
V gene: TRBV7-2
CDR3 protein: CASSFQSFGELFF

clone size: many
D gene: .
V gene: TRBV7-9
CDR3 protein: CASSLVTRLPLVAEQFF

clone size: .
D gene: .
V gene: TRBV7-2
CDR3 protein: CASSLSPGRTSSYNEQFF

clone size: .
D gene: TRBD2
V gene: TRBV5-1
CDR3 protein: CASSWLAGGGNIQYF

clone size: .
D gene: .
V gene: TRBV20-1
CDR3 protein: CSARPGVIHRYEQYF

clone size: many
D gene: TRBD2
V gene: TRBV12-3/TRBV12-4
CDR3 protein: CASRRAGGADTQYF

clone size: few
D gene: .
V gene: TRBV7-9
CDR3 protein: CASSVGLTNTEAFF

clone size: few
D gene: .
V gene: TRBV12-3/TRBV12-4
CDR3 protein: CASSLATDGQYYNEQFF

clone size: .
D gene: TRBD2
V gene: TRBV4-1
CDR3 protein: CASSQDPAGGLKTQYF

clone size: few
D gene: .
V gene: TRBV3-1
CDR3 protein: CASSQAIDEQYF

clone size: many
D gene: .
V gene: TRBV15
CDR3 protein: CATSRDNIQLRTDTQYF

clone size: .
D gene: TRBD1
V gene: TRBV19
CDR3 protein: CASSPSGGQGATQGRDTQYF

clone size: many
D gene: .
V gene: TRBV3-1
CDR3 protein: CASSIQGGRYEQYF

clone size: many
D gene: .
V gene: TRBV19
CDR3 protein: CASSNSLNTGELFF

clone size: few
D gene: .
V gene: TRBV4-3
CDR3 protein: CASSRADMSSGNTIYF

clone size: few
D gene: TRBD2
V gene: TRBV13
CDR3 protein: CASSQDRLAGGPVDTQYF

clone size: many
D gene: .
V gene: TRBV18
CDR3 protein: CASSPFRDLPNEQFF

clone size: .
D gene: TRBD1
V gene: TRBV9
CDR3 protein: CASSAGQGRDQPQHF

clone size: few
D gene: .
V gene: TRBV20-1
CDR3 protein: CSAPQGWPYNSPLHF

clone size: few
D gene: .
V gene: TRBV7-9
CDR3 protein: CASTDYSASSGANVLTF

clone size: .
D gene: TRBD1
V gene: TRBV5-4
CDR3 protein: CASRSGQGYDGYTF

clone size: .
D gene: .
V gene: TRBV12-3/TRBV12-4
CDR3 protein: CASSVYGQGNQPQHF

clone size: .
D gene: .
V gene: TRBV6-1
CDR3 protein: CASSLRGDNQPQHF

clone size: many
D gene: TRBD1
V gene: TRBV20-1
CDR3 protein: CSARSTGALSGANVLTF

clone size: .
D gene: .
V gene: TRBV9
CDR3 protein: CASSVDPADEQFF

clone size: .
D gene: .
V gene: TRBV28
CDR3 protein: CASLRRASFIGTDTQYF

clone size: few
D gene: .
V gene: TRBV21-1
CDR3 protein: CASSISGSNSPLHF

clone size: many
D gene: .
V gene: TRBV12-3/TRBV12-4
CDR3 protein: CASSLAGGSSNQPQHF

clone size: few
D gene: .
V gene: TRBV7-2
CDR3 protein: CASSLGGGIYGYTF